The rows below give T cell receptor beta chains drawn from one sample of a study of T cell responses to AZD1222 COVID-19 vaccine. The table came from immunoSEQ multiplex PCR; TCRdb's copy has only in-frame clones and leaves some out. This table has under 45,000 clones, roughly 88% appearing once. The sample consisted of peripheral blood, taken 28 days after the second AZD1222 dose. Receptors were obtained from an adult who received the AZD1222 COVID-19 vaccine. The CDR3 runs from the conserved cysteine through the conserved F or W. The D gene is left open where the match is weak. A row's size may be missing; if present it is once, few, many or a size class.

TRBV6-1,TRBJ1-5,.,.,CASSESTWGPQHF,TGTGCCAGCAGTGAAAGTACGTGGGGGCCCCAGCATTTT
TRBV7-8,TRBJ2-5,.,TRBD2,CASSFGGLAGARETQYF,TGTGCCAGCAGCTTTGGGGGGTTAGCGGGGGCACGGGAGACCCAGTACTTC
TRBV19,TRBJ1-3,.,TRBD1,CASSVPGTGRNTIYF,TGTGCCAGTAGTGTCCCCGGGACAGGAAGAAACACCATATATTTT
TRBV5-1,TRBJ2-1,.,.,CASSPLRVTNEQFF,TGCGCCAGCAGTCCCTTAAGAGTGACCAATGAGCAGTTCTTC
TRBV28,TRBJ2-1,.,.,CASSGGQYNEQFF,TGTGCCAGCAGTGGGGGCCAGTACAATGAGCAGTTCTTC
TRBV2,TRBJ2-2,.,.,CASRGPSNTGELFF,TGTGCCAGCAGGGGCCCCTCGAACACCGGGGAGCTGTTTTTT
TRBV29-1,TRBJ2-7,.,.,CSVARRGKLYEQYF,TGCAGCGTTGCCAGGAGGGGAAAACTTTACGAGCAGTACTTC
TRBV4-2,TRBJ1-2,few,.,CASSQGPGTDYGYTF,TGTGCCAGCAGCCAAGGACCCGGAACGGACTATGGCTACACCTTC
TRBV3-1/TRBV3-2,TRBJ2-3,.,.,CASSQDFRGVTDTQYF,TGTGCCAGCAGCCAAGATTTCCGAGGGGTCACAGATACGCAGTATTTT
TRBV5-1,TRBJ1-3,.,.,CASSLAGQTYSGNTIYF,TGCGCCAGCAGCTTGGCCGGGCAGACATACTCTGGAAACACCATATATTTT
TRBV7-9,TRBJ2-3,.,TRBD2,CASSSGTSGGMDTQYF,TGTGCCAGCAGCTCTGGGACTAGCGGGGGGATGGATACGCAGTATTTT
TRBV28,TRBJ1-2,.,.,CAAGLGSIGYGYTF,TGTGCCGCTGGGCTGGGGTCTATAGGGTATGGCTACACCTTC
TRBV6-5,TRBJ2-7,few,.,CASSLVGVEQYF,TGTGCCAGCAGTTTAGTCGGGGTCGAGCAGTACTTC
TRBV11-3,TRBJ2-2,.,.,CASSLARAGELFF,TGTGCCAGCAGCTTAGCGCGGGCCGGGGAGCTGTTTTTT
TRBV7-2,TRBJ2-5,.,.,CAGGGGGRETQYF,TGTGCCGGCGGCGGGGGCGGAAGAGAGACCCAGTACTTC
TRBV5-6,TRBJ2-7,.,.,CASSLEWGRGLIYEQYF,TGTGCCAGCAGCTTGGAGTGGGGCAGGGGACTGATCTACGAGCAGTACTTC
TRBV19,TRBJ1-1,.,.,CASNRWNTEAFF,TGTGCCAGTAACCGCTGGAACACTGAAGCTTTCTTT
TRBV27,TRBJ1-1,.,.,CASSSGTRGNTEAFF,TGTGCCAGCAGTTCCGGGACTCGGGGGAACACTGAAGCTTTCTTT
TRBV15,TRBJ1-4,.,.,CATSKTPGRDNEKLFF,TGTGCCACCAGCAAAACCCCGGGACGGGATAATGAAAAACTGTTTTTT
TRBV5-5,TRBJ1-1,few,.,CASSLAGQNTEAFF,TGTGCCAGCAGCTTGGCAGGGCAGAACACTGAAGCTTTCTTT
TRBV12-3/TRBV12-4,TRBJ1-2,.,.,CASSLGPTGYTF,TGTGCCAGCAGTTTAGGCCCAACGGGCTACACCTTC
TRBV28,TRBJ1-2,.,.,CASRVPGTGNYGYTF,TGTGCCAGCAGGGTACCCGGGACGGGAAACTATGGCTACACCTTC
TRBV5-4,TRBJ2-3,.,.,CASSPPWGRADTQYF,TGTGCCAGCAGTCCGCCATGGGGCCGGGCGGATACGCAGTATTTT
TRBV18,TRBJ2-5,few,.,CASSPPSGLQETQYF,TGTGCCAGCTCACCACCGAGCGGGCTACAAGAGACCCAGTACTTC
TRBV4-2,TRBJ2-7,.,TRBD2,CASSLRGLTSGGPGEQYF,TGTGCCAGCAGCCTACGAGGCTTGACTAGCGGGGGGCCAGGGGAGCAGTACTTC
TRBV9,TRBJ1-3,once,.,CASSPTGGRGNTIYF,TGTGCCAGCAGCCCGACGGGGGGGCGGGGAAACACCATATATTTT
TRBV19,TRBJ1-5,.,.,CASSMGVGSNSQPQHF,TGTGCCAGTAGTATGGGGGTTGGGTCCAATAGTCAGCCCCAGCATTTT
TRBV7-3,TRBJ2-2,.,TRBD2,CASRKLAGNGELFF,TGTGCCAGCAGAAAACTAGCGGGAAACGGGGAGCTGTTTTTT
TRBV9,TRBJ1-5,.,.,CASSSGQGLGNQPQHF,TGTGCCAGCAGCTCGGGGCAAGGCCTGGGCAATCAGCCCCAGCATTTT
TRBV15,TRBJ1-4,.,.,CATSSGSQGEKLFF,TGTGCCACCAGCAGCGGATCTCAAGGTGAAAAACTGTTTTTT
TRBV20-1,TRBJ2-5,.,.,CSAIVSETQYF,TGCAGTGCTATAGTATCTGAGACCCAGTACTTC
TRBV2,TRBJ1-2,.,.,CASSVRRGAYGYTF,TGTGCCAGCAGTGTTCGAAGGGGCGCCTATGGCTACACCTTC
TRBV11-2,TRBJ1-5,few,TRBD1,CASSRDREPQHF,TGTGCCAGCAGCCGGGACAGGGAGCCCCAGCATTTT
TRBV21-1,TRBJ1-1,.,.,CASENPNTEAFF,TGTGCCAGCGAAAACCCGAACACTGAAGCTTTCTTT
TRBV19,TRBJ1-1,.,.,CASSAGQTNTEAFF,TGTGCCAGTAGTGCCGGACAGACGAACACTGAAGCTTTCTTT